This T cell receptor beta chain comes out of a study of regulatory T cells in long-lasting Graves disease. Study-wide points: Persistent disease was characterized by preferential usage of TRBV28, TRBJ1-2 and TRBJ2-5.

Library construction for TCR beta used iRepertoire HTBI primers and Arm-PCR of CDR3 regions. TCRdb re-analysed the multiplex PCR reads in MiXCR, keeping a single row per CDR3 protein. The sample includes around 400,000 distinct CDR3 sequences, over 12% of them seen just once. V dropped 7 bases and J dropped 0 bases, with 9 bases sitting between them. This CDR3 is built from 14 residues. The table lists this clonotype with many counts. The antigen is unknown. The time point here: newly diagnosed GD, antithyroid drugs for less than 3 months. PBMC-derived RNA was used for the TCR library. Graves' disease was diagnosed by American Thyroid Association guidelines. This sample was also put to use in a study of T cells in Graves' hyperthyroidism and ophthalmopathy. That paper adds: Participants, patients aged 18 to 65, had newly diagnosed hyperthyroidism with a duration under 2 months.

Source: peripheral blood mononuclear cells (PBMCs), taken at new diagnosis, from a patient treated with antithyroid drugs. The TCR comes from a woman aged 40 to 49 with Graves disease. The chain links TRBV12-3 or TRBV12-4 to TRBJ2-2, with D possibly matching TRBD1 (5 bases). The CDR3 is CASKGFANTGELFF. The CDR3 coding sequence is TGTGCCAGCAAGGGGTTCGCGAACACCGGGGAGCTGTTTTTT.